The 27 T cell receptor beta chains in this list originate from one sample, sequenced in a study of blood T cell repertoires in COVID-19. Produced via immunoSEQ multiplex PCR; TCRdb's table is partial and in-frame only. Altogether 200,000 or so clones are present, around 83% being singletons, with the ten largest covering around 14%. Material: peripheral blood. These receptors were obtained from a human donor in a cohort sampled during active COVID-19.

For the CDR3, the DNA is TGTGCCAGTAGTGTCGAGGCGGCAAGCTCCTACAATGAGCAGTTCTTC. This translates into CASSVEAASSYNEQFF. This chain joins TRBV19 and TRBJ2-1; D is uncertain. Germline CDR1 and CDR2: LNHDA and SQIVND (reference sequence). This CDR3 is 16 amino acids long. The ends were cut back, 5 bases at V and 0 bases at J, with 14 bases in the middle.

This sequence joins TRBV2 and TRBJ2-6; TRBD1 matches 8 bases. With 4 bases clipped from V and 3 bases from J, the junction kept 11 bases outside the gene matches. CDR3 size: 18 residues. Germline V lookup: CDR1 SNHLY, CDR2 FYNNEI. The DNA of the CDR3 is TGTGCCAGCAGTGGGGGCAGGGGGCGACAAAGTGGGGCCAACGTCCTGACTTTC. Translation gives CASSGGRGRQSGANVLTF.

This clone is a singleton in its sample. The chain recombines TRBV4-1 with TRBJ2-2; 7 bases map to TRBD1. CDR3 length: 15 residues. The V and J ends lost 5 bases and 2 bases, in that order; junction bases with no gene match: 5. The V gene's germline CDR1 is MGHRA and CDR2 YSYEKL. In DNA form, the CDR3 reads TGCGCCAGCAGCACGGGACAGATAAACACCGGGGAGCTGTTTTTT. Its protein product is CASSTGQINTGELFF.

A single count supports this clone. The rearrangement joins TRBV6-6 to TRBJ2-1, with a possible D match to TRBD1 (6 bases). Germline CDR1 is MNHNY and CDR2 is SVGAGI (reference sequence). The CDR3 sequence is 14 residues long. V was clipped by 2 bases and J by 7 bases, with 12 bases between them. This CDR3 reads CASSYGPGVNEQFF. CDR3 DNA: TGTGCCAGCAGTTACGGGCCAGGGGTTAATGAGCAGTTCTTC.

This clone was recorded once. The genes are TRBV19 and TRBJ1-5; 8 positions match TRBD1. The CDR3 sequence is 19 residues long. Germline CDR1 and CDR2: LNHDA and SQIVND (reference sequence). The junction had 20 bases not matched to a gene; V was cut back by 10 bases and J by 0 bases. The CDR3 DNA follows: TGTGCCACTCACCAGGGGGCAGGGGGCGTCCCCCATAGCAATCAGCCCCAGCATTTT. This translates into CATHQGAGGVPHSNQPQHF.

The CDR3 protein is CATSSAGGIDEQYF. The CDR3 nucleotides read TGTGCCACCAGCAGCGCGGGGGGGATTGACGAGCAGTACTTC. This chain uses TRBV15 with TRBJ2-7, with 9 bases lining up with TRBD2. CDR3 size: 14 residues. The V and J ends lost 3 bases and 5 bases, in that order; junction bases with no gene match: 5. Germline CDR1 is LNHNV and CDR2 is YYDKDF (reference sequence). Combining the CDR3 with reference TRBV15 and TRBJ2-7 gives the whole variable domain DAMVIQNPRYQVTQFGKPVTLSCSQTLNHNVMYWYQQKSSQAPKLLFHYYDKDFNNEADTPDNFQSRRPNTSFCFLDIRSPGLGDTAMYLCATSSAGGIDEQYFGPGTRLTVT.

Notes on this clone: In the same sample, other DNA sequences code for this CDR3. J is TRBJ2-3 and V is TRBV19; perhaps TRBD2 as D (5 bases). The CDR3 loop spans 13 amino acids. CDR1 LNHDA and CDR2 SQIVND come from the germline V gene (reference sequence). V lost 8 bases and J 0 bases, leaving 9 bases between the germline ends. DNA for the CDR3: TGTGCCAGTTCTGGCGGGAGCACAGATACGCAGTATTTT. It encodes CASSGGSTDTQYF.

The CDR3 bases are TGTGCCAGCAGCCTGGGGCTAGCGGGAGTTCCGGGGGGCAATTACGAGCAGTACTTC. This sequence encodes CASSLGLAGVPGGNYEQYF. This rearrangement joins TRBV7-8 to TRBJ2-7, with 10 bases fitting TRBD2. After removal of 5 bases from V and 4 bases from J, the junction contained 20 bases not matched to a gene. Germline V lookup: CDR1 SGHVS, CDR2 FQNEAQ. This CDR3 is built from 19 residues.

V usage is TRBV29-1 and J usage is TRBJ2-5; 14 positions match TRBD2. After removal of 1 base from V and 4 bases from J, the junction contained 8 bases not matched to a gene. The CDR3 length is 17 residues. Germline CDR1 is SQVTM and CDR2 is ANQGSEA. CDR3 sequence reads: CSVEGTSGRLSSETQYF. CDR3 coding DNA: TGCAGCGTTGAAGGGACTAGCGGGAGGTTGTCGTCAGAGACCCAGTACTTC.

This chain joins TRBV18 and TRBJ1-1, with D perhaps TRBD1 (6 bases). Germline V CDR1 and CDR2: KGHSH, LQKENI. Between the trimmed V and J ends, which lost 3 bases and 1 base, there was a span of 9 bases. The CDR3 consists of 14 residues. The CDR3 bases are TGTGCCAGCTCACCCCAGGGGCAGAACACTGAAGCTTTCTTT. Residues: CASSPQGQNTEAFF.

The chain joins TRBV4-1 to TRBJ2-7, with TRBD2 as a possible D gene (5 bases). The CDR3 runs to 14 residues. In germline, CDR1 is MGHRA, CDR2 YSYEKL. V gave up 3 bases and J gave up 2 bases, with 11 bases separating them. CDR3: CASSQDSPPYEQYF. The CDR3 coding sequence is TGCGCCAGCAGCCAGGACTCACCCCCCTACGAGCAGTACTTC.

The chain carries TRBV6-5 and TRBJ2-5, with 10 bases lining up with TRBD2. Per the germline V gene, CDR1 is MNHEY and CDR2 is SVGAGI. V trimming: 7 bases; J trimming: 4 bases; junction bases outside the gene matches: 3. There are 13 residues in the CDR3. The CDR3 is CASTRLAGETQYF. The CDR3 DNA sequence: TGTGCCAGCACCCGACTAGCGGGAGAGACCCAGTACTTC.

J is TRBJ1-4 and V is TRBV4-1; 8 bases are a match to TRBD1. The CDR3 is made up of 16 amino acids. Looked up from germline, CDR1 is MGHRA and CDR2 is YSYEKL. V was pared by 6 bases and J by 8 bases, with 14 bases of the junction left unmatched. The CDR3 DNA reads TGCGCCAGCAGGGCTGAGGTGGGCAGGGGGCGAGAAAAACTGTTTTTT. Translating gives CASRAEVGRGREKLFF.

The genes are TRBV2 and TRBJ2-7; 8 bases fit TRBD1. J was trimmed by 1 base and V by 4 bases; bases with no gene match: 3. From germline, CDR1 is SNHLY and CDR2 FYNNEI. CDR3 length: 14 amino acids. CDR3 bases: TGTGCCAGCAGTGGCAGGGGGCCATCCTACGAGCAGTACTTC. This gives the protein CASSGRGPSYEQYF. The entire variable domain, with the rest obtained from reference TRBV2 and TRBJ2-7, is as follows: EPEVTQTPSHQVTQMGQEVILRCVPISNHLYFYWYRQILGQKVEFLVSFYNNEISEKSEIFDDQFSVERPDGSNFTLKIRSTKLEDSAMYFCASSGRGPSYEQYFGPGTRLTVT.

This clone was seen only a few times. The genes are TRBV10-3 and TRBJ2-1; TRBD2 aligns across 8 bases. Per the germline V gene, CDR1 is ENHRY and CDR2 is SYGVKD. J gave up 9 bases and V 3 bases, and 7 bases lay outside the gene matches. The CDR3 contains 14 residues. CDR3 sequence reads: CAISDSLAGPEQFF. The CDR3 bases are TGTGCCATCAGTGACTCTCTAGCGGGCCCTGAGCAGTTCTTC.

CDR3 sequence (DNA): TGTGCCAGCAGGACTGGACAGGTCCGAAATCAGCCCCAGCATTTT. This encodes CASRTGQVRNQPQHF. This sequence joins TRBV28 and TRBJ1-5; 7 bases match TRBD1. Germline V lookup: CDR1 MDHEN, CDR2 SYDVKM. CDR3 length: 15 amino acids. Trimming at V came to 6 bases and at J to 4 bases, leaving 9 bases not matched to a gene.

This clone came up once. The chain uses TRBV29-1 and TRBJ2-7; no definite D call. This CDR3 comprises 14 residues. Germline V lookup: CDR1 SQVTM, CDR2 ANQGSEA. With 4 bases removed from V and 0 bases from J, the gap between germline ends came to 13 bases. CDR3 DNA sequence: TGCAGCGTTGTAGCAGTAACGGCCTCCTACGAGCAGTACTTC. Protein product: CSVVAVTASYEQYF.

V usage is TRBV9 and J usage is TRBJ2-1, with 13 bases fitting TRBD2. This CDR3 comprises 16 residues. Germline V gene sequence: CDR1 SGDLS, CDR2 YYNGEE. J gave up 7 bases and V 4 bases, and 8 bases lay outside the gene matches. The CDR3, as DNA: TGTGCCAGCAGCCTCCGGACTAGCGGGAGTGAGAATGAGCAGTTCTTC. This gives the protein CASSLRTSGSENEQFF. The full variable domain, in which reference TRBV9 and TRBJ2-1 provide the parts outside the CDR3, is DSGVTQTPKHLITATGQRVTLRCSPRSGDLSVYWYQQSLDQGLQFLIQYYNGEERAKGNILERFSAQQFPDLHSELNLSSLELGDSALYFCASSLRTSGSENEQFFGPGTRLTVL.

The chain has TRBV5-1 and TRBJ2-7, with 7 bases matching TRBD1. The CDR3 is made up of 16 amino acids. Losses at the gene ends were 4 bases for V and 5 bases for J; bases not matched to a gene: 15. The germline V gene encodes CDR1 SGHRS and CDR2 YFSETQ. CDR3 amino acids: CASSQTRSGGRNEQYF. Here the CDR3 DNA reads TGCGCCAGCAGCCAGACTCGGTCAGGGGGTCGGAACGAGCAGTACTTC.

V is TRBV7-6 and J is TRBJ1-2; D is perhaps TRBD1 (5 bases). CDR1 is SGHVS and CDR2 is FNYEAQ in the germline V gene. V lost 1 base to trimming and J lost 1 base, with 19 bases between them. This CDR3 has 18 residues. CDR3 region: CASSLVPDSMDLNYGYTF. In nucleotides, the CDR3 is TGTGCCAGCAGCTTAGTACCAGACAGCATGGACCTTAACTATGGCTACACCTTC.

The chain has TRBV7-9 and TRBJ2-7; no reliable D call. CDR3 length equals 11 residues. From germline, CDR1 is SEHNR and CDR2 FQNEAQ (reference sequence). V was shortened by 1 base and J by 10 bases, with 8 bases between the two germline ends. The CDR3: CASSLVSVQYF. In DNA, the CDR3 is TGTGCCAGCAGCTTAGTATCTGTACAGTACTTC.

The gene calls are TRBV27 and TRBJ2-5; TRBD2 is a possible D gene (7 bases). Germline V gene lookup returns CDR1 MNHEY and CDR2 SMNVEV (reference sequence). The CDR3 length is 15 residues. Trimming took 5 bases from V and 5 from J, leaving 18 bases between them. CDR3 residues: CASSKRDHRGETQYF. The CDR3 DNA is TGTGCCAGCAGTAAGCGGGACCATAGGGGGGAGACCCAGTACTTC.

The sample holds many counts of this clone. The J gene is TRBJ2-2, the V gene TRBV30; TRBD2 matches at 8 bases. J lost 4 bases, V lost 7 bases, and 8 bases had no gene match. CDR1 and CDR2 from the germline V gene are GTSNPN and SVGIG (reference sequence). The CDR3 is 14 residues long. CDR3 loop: CASLAGPITGELFF. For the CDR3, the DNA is TGTGCCTCGTTAGCGGGACCCATCACCGGGGAGCTGTTTTTT.

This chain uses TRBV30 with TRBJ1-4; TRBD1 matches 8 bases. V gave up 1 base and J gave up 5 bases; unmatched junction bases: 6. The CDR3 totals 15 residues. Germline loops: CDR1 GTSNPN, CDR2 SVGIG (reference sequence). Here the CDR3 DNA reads TGTGCCTGGAGTGACCGACAGGGGTTGAATGAAAAACTGTTTTTT. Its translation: CAWSDRQGLNEKLFF.

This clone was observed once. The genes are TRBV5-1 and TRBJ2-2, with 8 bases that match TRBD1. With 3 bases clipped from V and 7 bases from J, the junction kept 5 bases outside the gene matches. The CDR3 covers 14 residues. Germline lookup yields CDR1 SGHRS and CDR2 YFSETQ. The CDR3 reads CASSSTTGDGELFF. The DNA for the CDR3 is TGCGCCAGCAGCTCTACGACAGGGGACGGGGAGCTGTTTTTT.

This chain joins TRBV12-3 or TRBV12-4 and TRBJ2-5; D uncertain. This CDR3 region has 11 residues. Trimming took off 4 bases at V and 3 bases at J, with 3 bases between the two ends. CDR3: CASSSEETQYF. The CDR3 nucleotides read TGTGCCAGCAGTTCAGAAGAGACCCAGTACTTC.

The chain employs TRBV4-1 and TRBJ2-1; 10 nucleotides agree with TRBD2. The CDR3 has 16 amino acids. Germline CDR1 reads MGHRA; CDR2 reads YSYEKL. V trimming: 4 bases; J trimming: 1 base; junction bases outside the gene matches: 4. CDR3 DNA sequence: TGCGCCAGCAGCCGAGTAGCGGGAGGATCCTACAATGAGCAGTTCTTC. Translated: CASSRVAGGSYNEQFF.